One sample yielded the 15 T cell receptor beta chains listed below, sequenced in a study of Graves' ophthalmopathy and Graves' hyperthyroidism. The sequenced template was RNA, covering the TCR beta CDR3 region. Amplification began with first-round RT-PCR using HTBI primers, then second-round multiplex PCR was performed. TCRdb analysed the multiplex PCR reads with MiXCR anew, one entry per CDR3 protein. The repertoire holds about 620,000 distinct CDR3 sequences, about a fifth seen once, with around 7% in the top ten. The sequencing sample was made of peripheral blood. The receptors stem from a woman between 18 and 29 years old with stable Graves' hyperthyroidism. Some clones in this sample may be carry-over from other donors' samples.

A note on this clonotype: Possible read error: a much larger clone is one base away. V is TRBV28 and J is TRBJ2-7; D gene uncertain. CDR1 and CDR2 from the germline V gene are MDHEN and SYDVKM. V dropped 1 base and J dropped 5 bases, with 6 bases sitting between them. This CDR3 is 12 amino acids long. CDR3 sequence (DNA): TGTGCCAGCAGTTTATACACCAACGAGCAGTACTTC. Translation gives CASSLYTNEQYF.

This clonotype was counted at least ten times. The chain joins TRBV27 to TRBJ1-6; 10 positions match TRBD1. Trimming removed 5 bases from V and 5 bases from J; junction bases left unmatched: 6. This CDR3 contains 16 residues. Germline values: CDR1 MNHEY, CDR2 SMNVEV (reference sequence). CDR3 loop: CASSAKTGGHNSPLHF. The CDR3 DNA sequence: TGTGCCAGCAGTGCCAAGACAGGGGGCCATAATTCACCCCTCCACTTT.

This clonotype was seen at least ten times. The chain links TRBV28 to TRBJ2-5; D may be TRBD2 (7 bases). The germline V gene encodes CDR1 MDHEN and CDR2 SYDVKM. Trimming removed 4 bases at V and 5 bases at J, with 14 bases between. The CDR3 extends over 14 amino acids. This CDR3 reads CASSSGGHVETQYF. The CDR3 nucleotides are TGTGCCAGCAGTTCGGGGGGACACGTGGAGACCCAGTACTTC.

This clonotype was picked up a small number of times. The rearrangement joins TRBV6-1 to TRBJ2-5, with D maybe TRBD1 (5 bases). Per germline, CDR1 MNHNS and CDR2 SASEGT. Trimming removed 7 bases from V and 1 base from J, with 16 bases in between. This CDR3 region has 15 residues. CDR3 sequence reads: CASTDRAGIQETQYF. The CDR3 DNA follows: TGTGCCAGCACCGACCGGGCAGGGATCCAAGAGACCCAGTACTTC.

The rearrangement joins TRBV28 to TRBJ1-5; D is unresolved. Germline V gives CDR1 MDHEN, CDR2 SYDVKM. V lost 8 bases to trimming and J lost 6 bases, with 20 bases between them. CDR3 length: 15 residues. CDR3 nucleotide sequence: TGTGCCAGCTCAGTCGGTCCGCCGGGAGGTCAGCCCCAGCATTTT. Translating gives CASSVGPPGGQPQHF.

This clonotype was seen ten or more times. This chain joins TRBV12-3 or TRBV12-4 and TRBJ1-3; D is unclear. This CDR3 is built from 15 residues. Trimming stripped 5 bases from V and 0 bases from J, with 11 bases between. The CDR3 DNA is TGTGCCAGCAGTGCCCTCGACACCTCTGGAAACACCATATATTTT. It encodes CASSALDTSGNTIYF.

The rearrangement links TRBV4-1 to TRBJ1-5; D ambiguous. Germline CDR1 is MGHRA and CDR2 is YSYEKL. Between the trimmed V and J ends, which lost 1 base and 6 bases, there was a span of 4 bases. The CDR3 is 12 residues long. In DNA, the CDR3 is TGCGCCAGCAGCCAAGGGGTTCAGCCCCAGCATTTT. Protein product: CASSQGVQPQHF.

This clonotype was seen a handful of times. This sequence joins TRBV18 and TRBJ1-5; the D is unclear. This CDR3 has 14 residues. V was pared by 2 bases and J by 0 bases, with 5 bases between. Germline V lookup: CDR1 KGHSH, CDR2 LQKENI. CDR3 loop: CASSPFNSNQPQHF. The CDR3 DNA sequence: TGTGCCAGCTCACCATTTAATAGCAATCAGCCCCAGCATTTT.

This clonotype was found many times. V usage is TRBV20-1 and J usage is TRBJ2-7; D not resolved. The germline gives CDR1 DFQATT, CDR2 SNEGSKA (reference sequence). The CDR3 spans 12 residues. V lost 6 bases, J lost 0 bases, and 9 bases lay in between. In DNA form, the CDR3 reads TGCAGTGCCCTGCGGAGCTCCTACGAGCAGTACTTC. Its protein product is CSALRSSYEQYF.

This clonotype occurred many times. The chain couples TRBV10-3 to TRBJ1-1; the match to TRBD1 covers 8 bases. The CDR3 is 12 amino acids. CDR1 and CDR2 (germline): ENHRY, SYGVKD. The V gene end was trimmed by 7 bases and the J gene end by 12 bases; junction bases not matched to a gene: 10. As DNA, the CDR3 is TGTGCCATCACCGAAGGACAGGGTAAGACTTTCTTT. Protein sequence: CAITEGQGKTFF.

This clonotype appeared many times. The V and J genes are TRBV4-1 and TRBJ2-5; D gene unclear. This CDR3 is 12 amino acids long. Trimming left V 1 base short and J 4 bases short, with 4 bases between. Per the germline V gene, CDR1 is MGHRA and CDR2 is YSYEKL. The CDR3 loop reads CASSQVRETQYF. The CDR3 nucleotides read TGCGCCAGCAGCCAAGTACGAGAGACCCAGTACTTC.

This clonotype has at least ten counts. The rearrangement links TRBV29-1 to TRBJ2-5, with D possibly TRBD2 on 6 matching bases. Germline values: CDR1 SQVTM, CDR2 ANQGSEA. With 1 base removed from V and 1 base from J, the gap between germline ends came to 10 bases. The CDR3 runs 14 residues. This CDR3 reads CSVEGGGAQETQYF. CDR3 nucleotides: TGCAGCGTTGAAGGGGGCGGGGCCCAAGAGACCCAGTACTTC.

This clonotype has at least ten counts. CDR3 sequence: CASSLERGGETQYF. For the CDR3, the DNA is TGCGCCAGCAGCTTAGAAAGGGGAGGAGAGACCCAGTACTTC. The chain carries TRBV5-1 and TRBJ2-5; possible D gene TRBD2, 6 bases. The V gene lost 2 bases and the J gene lost 4 bases, with 12 bases spanning the gap. CDR3 length: 14 residues. From germline, CDR1 is SGHRS and CDR2 YFSETQ.

This clonotype was counted at least ten times. A junction boundary mismatches the germline segment, possibly from a read error. The chain combines TRBV7-7 with TRBJ1-1; D is ambiguous. The CDR3 runs to 14 residues. Germline V gene sequence: CDR1 SSHAT, CDR2 FNYEAQ (reference sequence). CDR3 protein: CASSPYLEGTEAFF. CDR3 in DNA: TGTGCTAGCAGCCCTTACCTCGAGGGAACTGAAGCTTTCTTT.

This clonotype was found many times. This chain connects TRBV5-1 to TRBJ1-1; 9 nucleotides align to TRBD1. The germline gives CDR1 SGHRS, CDR2 YFSETQ. V lost 0 bases to trimming and J lost 5 bases; unmatched junction nucleotides: 5. This CDR3 has 15 amino acids. The CDR3, as DNA: TGCGCCAGCAGCTTGGCCAACAGGGGGCGGACTGAAGCTTTCTTT. Amino acid sequence: CASSLANRGRTEAFF.